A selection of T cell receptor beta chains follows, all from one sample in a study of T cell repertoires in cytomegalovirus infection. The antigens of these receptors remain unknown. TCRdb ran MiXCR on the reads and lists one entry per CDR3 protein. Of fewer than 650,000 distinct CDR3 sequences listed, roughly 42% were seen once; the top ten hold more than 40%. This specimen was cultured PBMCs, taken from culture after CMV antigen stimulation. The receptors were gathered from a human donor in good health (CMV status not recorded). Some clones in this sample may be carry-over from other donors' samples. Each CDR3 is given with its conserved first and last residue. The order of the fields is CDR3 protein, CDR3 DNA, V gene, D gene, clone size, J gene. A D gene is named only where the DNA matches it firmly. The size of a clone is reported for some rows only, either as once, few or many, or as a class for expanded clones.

CASSLVYGTGASEKLFF,TGTGCCAGCAGCTTAGTCTACGGGACAGGGGCTTCAGAAAAACTGTTTTTT,TRBV7-2,TRBD1,few,TRBJ1-4
CASSLFSTQRRGYTF,TGTGCCAGCAGCTTATTCAGTACGCAGAGACGGGGCTACACCTTC,TRBV7-8,-,-,TRBJ1-2
CASSQSAPGGGYNEQFF,TGTGCCAGCAGCCAATCCGCGCCCGGGGGGGGCTATAATGAGCAGTTCTTC,TRBV4-2,TRBD2,-,TRBJ2-1
CATSRDGGGTYEQYF,TGTGCCACCAGCAGAGATGGCGGAGGCACCTACGAGCAGTACTTC,TRBV15,-,-,TRBJ2-7
CASSQRTGVETQYF,TGCGCCAGCAGCCAACGGACAGGGGTAGAGACCCAGTACTTC,TRBV4-1,TRBD1,-,TRBJ2-5
CATGVAGDYNEQFF,TGTGCGACCGGGGTGGCGGGGGATTACAATGAGCAGTTCTTC,TRBV6-8,TRBD2,-,TRBJ2-1
CSARDLQANNQPQHF,TGCAGTGCTAGAGATTTACAGGCGAACAATCAGCCCCAGCATTTT,TRBV20-1,-,-,TRBJ1-5
CASSLAGAGTYEQYF,TGTGCCAGCAGCTTAGCAGGGGCGGGGACCTACGAGCAGTACTTC,TRBV7-2,-,many,TRBJ2-7
CASSPDRYQPQHF,TGTGCCAGCTCACCGGACAGGTATCAGCCCCAGCATTTT,TRBV18,TRBD1,-,TRBJ1-5
CASSFAGGGTDTQYF,TGTGCCAGCAGCTTCGCAGGTGGGGGCACAGATACGCAGTATTTT,TRBV7-2,-,few,TRBJ2-3
CASTVRMGLDTEAFF,TGTGCCAGCACCGTCCGGATGGGGTTGGACACTGAAGCTTTCTTT,TRBV27,-,-,TRBJ1-1
CASSTDSPFGYTF,TGTGCCAGCAGTACCGACAGTCCCTTCGGCTACACCTTC,TRBV5-6,-,-,TRBJ1-2
CASSTTRAAQYQPQHF,TGTGCCAGTAGTACCACAAGGGCCGCTCAGTATCAGCCCCAGCATTTT,TRBV19,-,few,TRBJ1-5
CASSWGGVGYTF,TGTGCCAGCAGTTGGGGTGGGGTTGGCTACACCTTC,TRBV7-2,-,few,TRBJ1-2
CASSQDNVRETQYF,TGTGCCAGCAGCCAAGATAACGTGAGAGAGACCCAGTACTTC,TRBV4-1,-,-,TRBJ2-5
CASRGRASEKLFF,TGTGCCAGCCGGGGGCGGGCGAGTGAAAAACTGTTTTTT,TRBV7-8,-,-,TRBJ1-4
CASSLGRTSGATYEQYF,TGTGCCAGCAGCCTCGGGCGGACTAGCGGTGCTACCTACGAGCAGTACTTC,TRBV4-2,TRBD2,-,TRBJ2-7
CASSEDSGGGQETQYF,TGTGCCAGCAGTGAAGACAGCGGGGGGGGGCAAGAGACCCAGTACTTC,TRBV6-1,TRBD2,-,TRBJ2-5
CASSTRGAFSPLHF,TGTGCCAGCAGCACCAGGGGCGCCTTTTCACCCCTCCACTTT,TRBV7-9,-,-,TRBJ1-6
CSRGGETQYF,TGCAGCCGGGGGGGTGAGACCCAGTACTTC,TRBV20-1,TRBD2,-,TRBJ2-5
CASSPYDRSNTEAFF,TGTGCCAGCAGCCCGTACGACAGGTCGAACACTGAAGCTTTCTTT,TRBV7-9,-,once,TRBJ1-1
CASSLSVGVGYTF,TGTGCCAGCAGTTTATCCGTAGGGGTTGGCTACACCTTC,TRBV27,-,few,TRBJ1-2
CASSPRTGLANEKLFF,TGTGCCAGCAGTCCCAGGACAGGGTTGGCTAATGAAAAACTGTTTTTT,TRBV12-3/TRBV12-4,TRBD1,-,TRBJ1-4
CSVAPRLAGENEQYF,TGCAGCGTTGCCCCTCGACTAGCGGGAGAGAACGAGCAGTACTTC,TRBV29-1,TRBD2,-,TRBJ2-7
CASSWDSRVETQYF,TGTGCCAGCAGTTGGGACTCACGGGTGGAGACCCAGTACTTC,TRBV2,-,-,TRBJ2-5
CASSPKGGAGANVLTF,TGTGCCAGCAGCCCGAAGGGAGGGGCTGGGGCCAACGTCCTGACTTTC,TRBV7-6,TRBD2,few,TRBJ2-6
CASSYSIRLNSPLHF,TGTGCCAGCAGTTACTCGATTCGGTTGAATTCACCCCTCCACTTT,TRBV6-6,-,-,TRBJ1-6
CASTVTSGEETQYF,TGTGCCAGTACGGTGACTAGCGGGGAAGAGACCCAGTACTTC,TRBV19,TRBD2,few,TRBJ2-5
CASSPAGTIGELLSGEQYF,TGCGCCAGCAGCCCTGCTGGCACTATAGGGGAGTTACTCTCCGGCGAGCAGTACTTC,TRBV5-1,-,-,TRBJ2-7
CASSLLVGTEAFF,TGTGCCAGCAGCCTTTTAGTAGGCACTGAAGCTTTCTTT,TRBV7-9,-,few,TRBJ1-1
CASSSLGSSGGLSSYNEQFF,TGTGCCAGCAGCTCCTTGGGATCTAGCGGGGGGCTGAGCTCCTACAATGAGCAGTTCTTC,TRBV7-9,TRBD2,-,TRBJ2-1
CASSTGTGIGEQFF,TGTGCCAGCAGTACCGGGACAGGGATCGGGGAGCAGTTCTTC,TRBV11-2,TRBD1,-,TRBJ2-1
CASSPHEIRNTGELFF,TGTGCCAGCAGCCCCCATGAGATCAGGAACACCGGGGAGCTGTTTTTT,TRBV7-2,-,-,TRBJ2-2
CASSGRGRANEQFF,TGTGCCAGCAGTGGCCGTGGGAGGGCCAATGAGCAGTTCTTC,TRBV12-3/TRBV12-4,TRBD2,-,TRBJ2-1
CASSRGTIQTGELFF,TGTGCCAGCAGCCGGGGGACTATCCAGACCGGGGAGCTGTTTTTT,TRBV6-2/TRBV6-3,TRBD2,-,TRBJ2-2
CASSSPTASGNTIYF,TGTGCCAGCAGTTCCCCGACAGCCTCTGGAAACACCATATATTTT,TRBV6-1,-,many,TRBJ1-3
CASRGGQREIYEQYF,TGTGCCAGCAGGGGGGGGCAGCGGGAGATCTACGAGCAGTACTTC,TRBV7-8,TRBD2,-,TRBJ2-7
CASSLGTARNQPQHF,TGTGCCAGCTCACTTGGGACAGCCCGCAATCAGCCCCAGCATTTT,TRBV18,TRBD1,-,TRBJ1-5
CSARGGRRGWSQPQHF,TGCAGTGCTAGAGGGGGTCGCAGGGGCTGGTCGCAGCCCCAGCATTTT,TRBV20-1,-,-,TRBJ1-5
CASIGTSGGGEQFF,TGTGCCAGCATAGGGACTAGCGGGGGGGGCGAGCAGTTCTTC,TRBV7-9,TRBD2,few,TRBJ2-1
CASTTGENTEAFF,TGTGCCAGCACCACGGGAGAGAACACTGAAGCTTTCTTT,TRBV2,-,many,TRBJ1-1
CASSSPTRADLQETQYF,TGTGCCAGCAGCTCCCCCACCCGTGCGGATTTACAAGAGACCCAGTACTTC,TRBV7-2,-,-,TRBJ2-5
CASSLGRDRRINEQFF,TGCGCCAGCAGCTTGGGGCGGGACAGGAGGATCAATGAGCAGTTCTTC,TRBV5-1,TRBD1,-,TRBJ2-1
CAWSRETQYF,TGTGCCTGGAGCCGAGAGACCCAGTACTTC,TRBV30,-,-,TRBJ2-5
CASSEYGTMISGNTIYF,TGTGCCAGCAGTGAATATGGGACAATGATCTCTGGAAACACCATATATTTT,TRBV6-1,-,-,TRBJ1-3
CASSYSIGRGSSYEQYF,TGTGCCAGCAGTTACTCGATTGGGCGGGGGAGCTCCTACGAGCAGTACTTC,TRBV6-2/TRBV6-3,TRBD2,few,TRBJ2-7
CASSPFTSSRSYEQYF,TGTGCCAGCAGTCCTTTTACGTCGTCCCGGAGTTACGAGCAGTACTTC,TRBV6-2/TRBV6-3,-,-,TRBJ2-7
CAISENSYEQYF,TGTGCCATCAGTGAGAACAGCTACGAGCAGTACTTC,TRBV10-3,-,few,TRBJ2-7
CASSYIGTLNTEAFF,TGTGCCAGCAGTTATATTGGAACTTTGAACACTGAAGCTTTCTTT,TRBV6-2/TRBV6-3,-,few,TRBJ1-1
CASSYQGAATQYF,TGTGCCAGCAGCTACCAGGGGGCGGCTACGCAGTATTTT,TRBV7-2,TRBD1,-,TRBJ2-3